What follows are 10 T cell receptor beta chains derived from one specimen sequenced in a study of metastatic and nonmetastatic thyroid tumors. Patients were all untreated before their thyroid surgery. MiXCR reprocessed the PCR reads for TCRdb. This table has about 93,000 clones, roughly 13% appearing once. The sequenced sample was blood. These receptors were collected from a female donor with papillary thyroid cancer or a benign thyroid nodule (not recorded which). Some clones in this sample may be carry-over from other donors' samples.

This clone was seen many times. This chain uses TRBV6-1 with TRBJ2-7; D gene ambiguous. Deletions cut 6 bases from V and 4 bases from J, with 10 bases between. CDR3 length equals 12 residues. Looked up from germline, CDR1 is MNHNS and CDR2 is SASEGT. Here the CDR3 DNA reads TGTGCCAGCAGCCTGCAAGATTACGAGCAGTACTTC. Translation gives CASSLQDYEQYF.

This clone appeared a few times. A much bigger clone sits one base away, suggesting this may be a read error. This sequence joins TRBV20-1 and TRBJ1-1; D ambiguous. The V gene lost 6 bases and the J gene lost 1 base, with 18 bases spanning the gap. Germline V gene sequence: CDR1 DFQATT, CDR2 SNEGSKA (reference sequence). CDR3 size: 15 residues. The CDR3: CSASPQRGRNTEAFF. Written as DNA, the CDR3 is TGCAGTGCCAGCCCCCAGCGGGGTCGGAACACTGAAGCTTTCTTT.

Many counts were recorded for this clone. This chain connects TRBV28 to TRBJ2-4; no clear D. Germline CDR1 is MDHEN and CDR2 is SYDVKM. CDR3 size: 16 residues. The ends were cut back, 2 bases at V and 0 bases at J, with 11 bases in the middle. The CDR3 region has the DNA TGTGCCAGCAGTTTAGATTTTTCCCTAGCCAAAAACATTCAGTACTTC. Translated: CASSLDFSLAKNIQYF.

This clone was seen only a few times. Germline and junction disagree at one end, which may indicate a read error. The CDR3 sequence: CASRGRGFQKIQYF. CDR3 nucleotides: TGTGCCAGCCGTGGGCGGGGGTTCCAAAAAATTCAGTACTTC. The gene calls are TRBV2 and TRBJ2-4; 7 nucleotides line up with TRBD2. In germline, CDR1 is SNHLY, CDR2 FYNNEI. The CDR3 runs 14 residues.

A word on this clone: A much larger clone is a single base away; this may be a read error. The V and J genes are TRBV7-2 and TRBJ1-4; D call uncertain. The germline V gene encodes CDR1 SGHTA and CDR2 FQGNSA. The CDR3 runs 13 residues. V lost 5 bases and J 5 bases, leaving 9 bases between the germline ends. The DNA of the CDR3 is TGTGCCAGCAGCCCTATCAGGAATGAAAAACTGTTTTTT. This sequence encodes CASSPIRNEKLFF. The full variable domain, completed using reference TRBV7-2 and TRBJ1-4, is GAGVSQSPSNKVTEKGKDVELRCDPISGHTALYWYRQSLGQGLEFLIYFQGNSAPDKSGLPSDRFSAERTGGSVSTLTIQRTQQEDSAVYLCASSPIRNEKLFFGSGTQLSVL.

In its sample, this clone was seen many times. V and J are TRBV5-7 and TRBJ1-1; D call uncertain. TRBV5-7 belongs to the ORF category, with a function that is uncertain. The CDR3 extends over 17 amino acids. Trimming stripped 5 bases from V and 4 bases from J, with 24 bases between. DNA for the CDR3: TGTGCCAGCAGTATTGGGGAGCTTAGGCACGGATCCACTGAAGCTTTCTTT. As protein: CASSIGELRHGSTEAFF.

At least ten counts were recorded for this clone. V and J are TRBV7-2 and TRBJ2-1, with TRBD2 matching over 8 bases. J lost 4 bases, V lost 2 bases, and 10 bases had no gene match. CDR3 size: 17 residues. Germline CDR1 and CDR2: SGHTA and FQGNSA. Here the CDR3 DNA reads TGTGCCAGCAGCTTATTTGTGGCTAGCGGGCTGTACAATGAGCAGTTCTTC. Translation gives CASSLFVASGLYNEQFF. Full variable domain (remainder filled in from reference TRBV7-2 and TRBJ2-1): GAGVSQSPSNKVTEKGKDVELRCDPISGHTALYWYRQSLGQGLEFLIYFQGNSAPDKSGLPSDRFSAERTGGSVSTLTIQRTQQEDSAVYLCASSLFVASGLYNEQFFGPGTRLTVL.

This clone was counted many times. The DNA of the CDR3 is TGCGCCAGCAGCTTAACAGGGGCCGGCACTGAAGCTTTCTTT. It is translated as CASSLTGAGTEAFF. The chain carries TRBV5-1 and TRBJ1-1; 7 positions match TRBD1. The CDR3 is 14 amino acids. With V trimmed by 2 bases and J by 4 bases, 5 bases remained unmatched. CDR1 is SGHRS and CDR2 is YFSETQ in the germline V gene.

This clone showed up many times. The chain has TRBV6-1 and TRBJ1-5, with TRBD1 as a possible D gene (5 bases). Germline CDR1 is MNHNS and CDR2 is SASEGT. This CDR3 region has 14 residues. Between the trimmed V and J ends, which lost 4 bases and 6 bases, there was a span of 13 bases. The CDR3, as DNA: TGTGCCAGCAGTGGGGGGGGTTTCGGTCAGCCCCAGCATTTT. Its protein is CASSGGGFGQPQHF.

This clone has more than one count but fewer than ten. The V gene is TRBV5-1, the J gene TRBJ2-7, with 15 bases lining up with TRBD2. The CDR3 has 16 amino acids. Germline CDR1 SGHRS, CDR2 YFSETQ. V dropped 4 bases and J dropped 2; count of bases not matched to a gene: 4. Written as DNA, the CDR3 is TGCGCCAGCAGCGATGGGACTAGCGGGAGGACCTACGAGCAGTACTTC. Protein: CASSDGTSGRTYEQYF.